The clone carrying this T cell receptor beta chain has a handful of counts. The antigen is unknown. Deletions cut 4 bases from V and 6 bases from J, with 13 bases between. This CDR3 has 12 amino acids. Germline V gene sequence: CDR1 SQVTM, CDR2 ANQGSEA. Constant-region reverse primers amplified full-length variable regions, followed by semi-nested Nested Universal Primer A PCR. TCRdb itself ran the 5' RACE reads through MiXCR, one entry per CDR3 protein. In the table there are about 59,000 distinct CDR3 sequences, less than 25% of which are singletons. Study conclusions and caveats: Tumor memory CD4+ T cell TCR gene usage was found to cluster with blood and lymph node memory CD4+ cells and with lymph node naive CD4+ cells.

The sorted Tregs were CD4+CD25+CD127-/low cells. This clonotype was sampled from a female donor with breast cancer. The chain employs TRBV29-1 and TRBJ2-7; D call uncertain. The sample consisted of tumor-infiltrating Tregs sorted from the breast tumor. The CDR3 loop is CSVGGLDSEQYF. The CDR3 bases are TGCAGCGTTGGGGGTTTAGACTCCGAGCAGTACTTC.